Described below is a single TCR beta chain sequence and its context. Its antigen is unknown. The data stem from a study of blood T cells in healthy people across ages. Germline V gene lookup returns CDR1 SQVTM and CDR2 ANQGSEA. V was cut by 3 bases and J by 6 bases, with 11 bases left in between. This CDR3 contains 12 residues. General study results and limits: Expanded clonotype changes were possibly confounded by unknown donor CMV status. Long-lived donors carried more naive CD4+ cells and greater diversity than aged donors. Strong correlation existed between TCR beta diversity and naive T cell percentage.

For the second PCR, which ran for about 7 to 11 cycles, a sample-barcoded 5' primer and a J-beta primer mix were used. TCRdb re-derived calls from the 5' RACE reads in MiXCR, one entry per CDR3 protein. The table records around 1.5 million distinct CDR3 sequences, roughly 32% of them present only once. Healthy Caucasians from Russia aged roughly 6 to 95 served as donors. This TCR was recovered from a woman aged 25 to 45 in good health. The chain links TRBV29-1 to TRBJ1-1; D is uncertain. Sequenced material: blood. CDR3 sequence reads: CSVDLGIAEAFF. The CDR3, as DNA: TGCAGCGTTGACTTAGGGATCGCTGAAGCTTTCTTT.